These 10 T cell receptor beta chains originate from one sample sequenced in a study of coeliac disease. The repertoire was sequenced with immunoSEQ multiplex PCR; TCRdb's copy has only in-frame clones and lacks some. The sample includes more than 7,500 clones, around three fifths seen only once; the top ten take approximately 9.8%. The sequenced material came from intraepithelial lymphocytes from the gut. These receptors were taken from a woman aged 60 to 75 with celiac disease.

The rearrangement uses TRBV28 and TRBJ2-3; 7 bases agree with TRBD1. V shed 3 bases, J shed 3 bases, and the junction held 6 bases outside the gene matches. This CDR3 region has 15 residues. Germline CDR1 is MDHEN and CDR2 is SYDVKM. DNA of the CDR3: TGTGCCAGCAGTTTGACCCAGGGGGTAACAGATACGCAGTATTTT. Translated, it gives CASSLTQGVTDTQYF.

This clone was detected only a few times. This rearrangement joins TRBV6-5 to TRBJ1-4; the D gene is possibly TRBD1 (5 bases). There are 12 residues in the CDR3. Germline lookup yields CDR1 MNHEY and CDR2 SVGAGI. The germline V and J ends were trimmed by 5 bases and 6 bases, with 7 bases remaining between them. The CDR3 DNA reads as TGTGCCAGCAGTCCAGGGTATGAAAAACTGTTTTTT. This sequence encodes CASSPGYEKLFF.

This clone has only one observation. The gene calls are TRBV5-6 and TRBJ1-2; 10 bases agree with TRBD1. Trimming took 7 bases from V and 9 from J; bases not matched to a gene: 9. This CDR3 spans 13 amino acids. Per the germline V gene, CDR1 is SGHDT and CDR2 is YYEEEE. The CDR3 DNA is TGTGCCAGCGGGACCGGGACAGGGGTGCGCTACACCTTC. This translates into CASGTGTGVRYTF.

This clone turned up a few times. This CDR3 is CASADRGLDTEAFF. DNA of the CDR3: TGTGCCAGCGCGGACAGGGGTTTAGACACTGAAGCTTTCTTT. The chain links TRBV5-8 to TRBJ1-1, with 9 bases lining up with TRBD1. V gave up 7 bases and J gave up 3 bases; unmatched junction bases: 7. Germline V gene data show CDR1 as SGHTS and CDR2 as YDEGEE. This CDR3 comprises 14 residues.

Here the CDR3 DNA reads TGTGCCAGCTCGCGACTGGAGTATAATTCACCCCTCCACTTT. Its protein is CASSRLEYNSPLHF. The chain joins TRBV5-8 to TRBJ1-6; D remains unclear. The CDR3 loop spans 14 amino acids. V lost 7 bases and J 4 bases, leaving 12 bases between the germline ends. CDR1 is SGHTS, CDR2 YDEGEE, per germline.

This clone was found once. This chain links TRBV5-1 with TRBJ2-5, with D possibly matching TRBD1 (6 bases). V was cut by 0 bases and J by 1 base, with 16 bases left in between. This CDR3 region has 17 residues. Germline assignment: CDR1 SGHRS and CDR2 YFSETQ. CDR3 protein: CASSLGAGQPSQETQYF. The CDR3, as DNA: TGCGCCAGCAGCTTGGGCGCTGGACAGCCTTCCCAAGAGACCCAGTACTTC.

The chain links TRBV4-1 to TRBJ2-1; D not certain. Trimming removed 4 bases from V and 0 bases from J, with 10 bases in between. Per the germline V gene, CDR1 is MGHRA and CDR2 is YSYEKL. The CDR3 contains 15 residues. The CDR3 DNA follows: TGCGCCAGCAGCCCCAATTGGAGCTCCTACAATGAGCAGTTCTTC. It specifies CASSPNWSSYNEQFF.

The chain joins TRBV27 to TRBJ2-2; 7 bases fit TRBD1. Losses at the gene ends were 2 bases for V and 6 bases for J; bases not matched to a gene: 9. Germline V gene lookup returns CDR1 MNHEY and CDR2 SMNVEV (reference sequence). CDR3 length: 16 residues. The CDR3 loop reads CASSLLTGIGAGELFF. The DNA for the CDR3 is TGTGCCAGCAGTTTACTGACAGGGATCGGAGCCGGGGAGCTGTTTTTT.

This clone was detected only a few times. The chain employs TRBV27 and TRBJ2-1, with D tentatively TRBD1 (5 bases). The CDR3 covers 12 residues. Germline values: CDR1 MNHEY, CDR2 SMNVEV (reference sequence). With 3 bases removed from V and 8 bases from J, the gap between germline ends came to 8 bases. The CDR3 DNA sequence: TGTGCCAGCAGTTTGTGGGGCGATGAGCAGTTCTTC. Its translation: CASSLWGDEQFF.

V gene TRBV4-1 combines with J gene TRBJ2-7, with D perhaps matching TRBD2 (6 bases). The CDR3 loop spans 15 amino acids. Germline loops: CDR1 MGHRA, CDR2 YSYEKL. V lost 0 bases, J lost 3 bases, and 12 bases lay in between. This chain's CDR3 is CASSQDYGGLYEQYF. For the CDR3, the DNA is TGCGCCAGCAGCCAAGATTACGGGGGTCTCTACGAGCAGTACTTC.